Below, 26 T cell receptor beta chains from the same sample are listed, as sequenced in a study of monozygotic twins with inflammatory bowel disease. TCRdb reworked the 5' RACE reads into one entry per CDR3 protein, no DNA. This listing includes roughly 100,000 distinct CDR3 sequences. The specimen sequenced was blood. The receptors stem from a human donor with ulcerative colitis or Crohn's disease, or a healthy co-twin of an affected twin (not recorded which).

The V call is TRBV9, the J call TRBJ2-3. The CDR3 is 14 amino acids. Germline CDR1 SGDLS, CDR2 YYNGEE. The CDR3 protein is CASSVAGRTDTQYF.

The CDR3 spells CSAPDGQAIEQYF. The J gene is TRBJ2-7, the V gene TRBV20-1. CDR1 is DFQATT and CDR2 is SNEGSKA in the germline V gene (reference sequence). The CDR3 runs to 13 residues.

The chain joins TRBV7-6 to TRBJ2-3; TCRdb indicates TRBD1, and absent DNA this call remains unverified. This CDR3 region has 13 residues. The germline CDR1 and CDR2 sequences are SGHVS and FNYEAQ. CDR3 region: CASNGGPADTQYF.

The chain employs TRBV6-1 and TRBJ2-5; TCRdb's assignment of TRBD1 cannot be checked, as there is no DNA. The CDR3 has 16 residues. Germline CDR1 and CDR2: MNHNS and SASEGT. This chain's CDR3 is CASSSPDRARIETQYF.

The chain joins TRBV27 to TRBJ2-3. Germline CDR1 reads MNHEY; CDR2 reads SMNVEV (reference sequence). The CDR3 contains 17 residues. The CDR3 sequence is CASSLGEWYAGTDTQYF.

The chain recombines TRBV20-1 with TRBJ2-1; TCRdb indicates TRBD1, and absent DNA this call remains unverified. This CDR3 spans 14 amino acids. Germline V gives CDR1 DFQATT, CDR2 SNEGSKA (reference sequence). CDR3 amino acids: CSASGRDRINEQFF.

The chain recombines TRBV28 with TRBJ2-7. CDR1 and CDR2 from the germline V gene are MDHEN and SYDVKM. The CDR3 spans 17 residues. CDR3 amino acids: CASSSLSVSIRSYEQYF.

V and J are TRBV7-2 and TRBJ2-7; the TRBD2 assignment by TCRdb is unverifiable without DNA. The CDR3 sequence is 17 residues long. In germline, CDR1 is SGHTA, CDR2 FQGNSA. This chain's CDR3 is CASSLSRTSGSIYEQYF.

The chain links TRBV10-2 to TRBJ2-7. Germline CDR1 reads WSHSY; CDR2 reads SAAADI. The CDR3 runs to 14 residues. The CDR3 loop reads CASSEWGSSYEQYF.

The rearrangement links TRBV5-6 to TRBJ2-1. The CDR3 totals 16 residues. The germline V gene has CDR1 SGHDT and CDR2 YYEEEE. This chain's CDR3 is CASTPERGQVHNEQFF.

This chain connects TRBV21-1 to TRBJ1-1. TRBV21-1 is labeled a pseudogene. This CDR3 has 14 amino acids. CDR3 region: CASSKGCTNTEAFF.

This sequence joins TRBV12-3 or TRBV12-4 and TRBJ2-5. The CDR3 runs to 12 residues. This CDR3 is CASSFAGETQYF.

This chain joins TRBV20-1 and TRBJ1-5. From germline, CDR1 is DFQATT and CDR2 SNEGSKA (reference sequence). The CDR3 spans 14 residues. CDR3 loop: CSASRGNSNQPQHF.

The chain joins TRBV12-3 or TRBV12-4 to TRBJ1-5. CDR3 length equals 13 residues. The CDR3 here is CASSLTMNQPQHF.

The chain joins TRBV7-3 to TRBJ1-4. CDR3 length: 12 amino acids. The V gene's germline CDR1 is SGHTA and CDR2 FQGTGA. CDR3 residues: CASSLVDEKLFF.

The genes are TRBV6-6 and TRBJ1-1; the TCRdb D gene call, TRBD1, has no DNA to confirm it. The germline gives CDR1 MNHNY, CDR2 SVGAGI (reference sequence). This CDR3 has 13 amino acids. CDR3 protein: CASSPSGGTEAFF.

V is TRBV19 and J is TRBJ1-1. CDR1 LNHDA and CDR2 SQIVND come from the germline V gene (reference sequence). This CDR3 has 15 residues. The CDR3 protein is CASTNRGRENTEAFF.

V is TRBV6-2 or TRBV6-3 and J is TRBJ2-7. This CDR3 region has 11 residues. Germline V CDR1 and CDR2: MNHEY, SVGEGT. CDR3 region: CASSSLLGQYF.

The chain couples TRBV6-2 or TRBV6-3 to TRBJ1-2. This CDR3 has 13 amino acids. Looked up from germline, CDR1 is MNHEY and CDR2 is SVGEGT. The CDR3 region is CASSYSMGAGYTF.

This sequence joins TRBV7-2 and TRBJ2-7; as DNA is missing, the TRBD1 call by TCRdb cannot be tested. The germline V gene encodes CDR1 SGHTA and CDR2 FQGNSA. This CDR3 region has 16 residues. The CDR3: CANRLRGDTPTREQYF.

The chain uses TRBV27 and TRBJ1-1. The CDR3 sequence is 19 residues long. CDR1 is MNHEY and CDR2 is SMNVEV in the germline V gene (reference sequence). The CDR3 loop is CASSLKAGGLTAWGTEAFF.

The chain carries TRBV5-1 and TRBJ1-6; TCRdb's D gene call, TRBD1, goes unchecked for lack of DNA. This CDR3 is 15 amino acids long. Looked up from germline, CDR1 is SGHRS and CDR2 is YFSETQ. The CDR3 here is CASSLGTVDNSPLHF.

The J gene is TRBJ2-1, the V gene TRBV6-2 or TRBV6-3; TCRdb's D gene call, TRBD2, goes unchecked for lack of DNA. The CDR3 covers 13 residues. Germline CDR1 is MNHEY and CDR2 is SVGEGT. The CDR3 is CDSSLDYYNEQFF.

The chain carries TRBV6-6 and TRBJ2-5; the D gene TCRdb calls, TRBD1, cannot be checked with no DNA. From germline, CDR1 is MNHNY and CDR2 SVGAGI (reference sequence). The length of the CDR3 is 14 residues. CDR3 sequence: CASLYRGLGETQYF.

The chain links TRBV5-1 to TRBJ1-2; TCRdb picks TRBD1, but there is no DNA to check that call. CDR3 length: 15 amino acids. CDR1 is SGHRS, CDR2 YFSETQ, per germline. Here the CDR3 reads CASSLGNQGNYGYTF.

CDR3 amino acids: CASSLVGGRQFF. V and J are TRBV12-3 or TRBV12-4 and TRBJ2-1; TCRdb lists TRBD1, though no DNA is available to test this call. The CDR3 is made up of 12 amino acids.